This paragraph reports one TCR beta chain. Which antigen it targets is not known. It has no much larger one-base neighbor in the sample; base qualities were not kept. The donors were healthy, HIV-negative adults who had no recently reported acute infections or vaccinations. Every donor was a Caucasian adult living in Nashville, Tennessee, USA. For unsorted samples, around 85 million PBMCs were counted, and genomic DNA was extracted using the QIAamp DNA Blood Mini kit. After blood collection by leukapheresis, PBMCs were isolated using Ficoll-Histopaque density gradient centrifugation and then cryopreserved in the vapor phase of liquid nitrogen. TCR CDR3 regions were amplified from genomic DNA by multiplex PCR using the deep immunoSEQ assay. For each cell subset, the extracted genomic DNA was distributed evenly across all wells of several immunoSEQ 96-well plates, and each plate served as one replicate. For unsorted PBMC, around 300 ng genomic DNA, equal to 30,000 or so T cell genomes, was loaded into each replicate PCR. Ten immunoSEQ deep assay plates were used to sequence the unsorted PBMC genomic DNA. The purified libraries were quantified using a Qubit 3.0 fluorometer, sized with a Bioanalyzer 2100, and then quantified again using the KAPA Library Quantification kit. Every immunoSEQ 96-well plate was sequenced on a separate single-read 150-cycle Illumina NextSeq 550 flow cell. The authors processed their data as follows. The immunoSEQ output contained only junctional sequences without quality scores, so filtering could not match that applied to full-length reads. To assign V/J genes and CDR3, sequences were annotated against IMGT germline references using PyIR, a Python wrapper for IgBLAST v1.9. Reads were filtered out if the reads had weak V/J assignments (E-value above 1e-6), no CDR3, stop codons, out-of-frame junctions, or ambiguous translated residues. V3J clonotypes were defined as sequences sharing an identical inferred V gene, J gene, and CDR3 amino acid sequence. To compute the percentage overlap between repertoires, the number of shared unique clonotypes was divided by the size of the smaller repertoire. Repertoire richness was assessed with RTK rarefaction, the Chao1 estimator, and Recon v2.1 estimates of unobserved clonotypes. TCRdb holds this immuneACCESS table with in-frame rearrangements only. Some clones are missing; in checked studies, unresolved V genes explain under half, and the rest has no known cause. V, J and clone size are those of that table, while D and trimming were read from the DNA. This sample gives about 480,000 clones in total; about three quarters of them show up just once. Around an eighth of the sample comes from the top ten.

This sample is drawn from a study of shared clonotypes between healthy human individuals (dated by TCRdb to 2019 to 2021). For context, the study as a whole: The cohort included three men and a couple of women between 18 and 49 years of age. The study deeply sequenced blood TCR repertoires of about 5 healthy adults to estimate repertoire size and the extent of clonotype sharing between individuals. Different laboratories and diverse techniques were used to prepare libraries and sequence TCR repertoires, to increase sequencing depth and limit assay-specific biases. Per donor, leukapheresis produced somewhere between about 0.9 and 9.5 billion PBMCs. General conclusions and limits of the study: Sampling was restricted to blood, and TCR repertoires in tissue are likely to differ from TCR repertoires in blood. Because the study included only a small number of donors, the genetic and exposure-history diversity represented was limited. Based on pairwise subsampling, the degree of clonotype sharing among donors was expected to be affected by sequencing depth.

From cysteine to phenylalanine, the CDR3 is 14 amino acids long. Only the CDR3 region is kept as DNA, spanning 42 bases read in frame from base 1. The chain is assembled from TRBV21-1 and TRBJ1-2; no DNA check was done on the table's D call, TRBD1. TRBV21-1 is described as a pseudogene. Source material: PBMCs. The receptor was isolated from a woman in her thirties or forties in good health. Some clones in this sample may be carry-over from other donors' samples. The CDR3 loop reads CASSNTGGDYGYTF. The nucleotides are TGTGCCAGCAGCAATACAGGGGGCGACTATGGCTACACCTTC.